This record looks at one T cell receptor beta chain sequence and its context. As originally analysed: Estimation of nucleated cell counts was performed using reference gene primer amplification. Sequencing was performed with immunoSEQ multiplex PCR; in TCRdb, only in-frame clones are kept and a portion is missing. That table furnishes V, J and clone size, whereas the DNA furnished D and trimming. Here the sample spans more than 150,000 clones, 65% to 90% being singletons. The data stem from a study of blood T cell repertoires in COVID-19. Background on the study: Samples came from the United States, Italy and Spain, spanning acute and convalescent COVID-19. PBMCs, B-cell-depleted T cells, or T cells provided the cDNA or gDNA that made up the material.

The receptor was isolated from a man aged 60 to 69 with acute or convalescent COVID-19. Sequencing was performed on peripheral blood.

The CDR3 DNA sequence: TGTGCCAGCAGCCGATCGACAGGGAGCTCCTATAATTCACCCCTCCACTTT. The encoded protein is CASSRSTGSSYNSPLHF. This rearrangement joins TRBV3-1 (or the pseudogene TRBV3-2) to TRBJ1-6; TRBD1 aligns across 7 bases. V shed 4 bases and J 0 bases; nucleotides not matched to a gene: 6. Germline V gene data show CDR1 as LGHDT and CDR2 as YNNKEL (reference sequence). The CDR3 covers 17 residues.